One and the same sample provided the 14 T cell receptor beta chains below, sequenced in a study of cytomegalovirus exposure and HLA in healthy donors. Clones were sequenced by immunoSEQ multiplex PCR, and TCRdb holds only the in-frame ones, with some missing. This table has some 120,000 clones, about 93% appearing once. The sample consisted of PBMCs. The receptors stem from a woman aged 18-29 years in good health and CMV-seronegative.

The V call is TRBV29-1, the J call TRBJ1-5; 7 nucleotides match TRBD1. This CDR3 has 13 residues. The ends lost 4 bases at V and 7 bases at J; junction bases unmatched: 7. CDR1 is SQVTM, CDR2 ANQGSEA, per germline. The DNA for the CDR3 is TGCAGCGTTGCTGGGCAGGGGGGACAGCCCCAGCATTTT. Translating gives CSVAGQGGQPQHF.

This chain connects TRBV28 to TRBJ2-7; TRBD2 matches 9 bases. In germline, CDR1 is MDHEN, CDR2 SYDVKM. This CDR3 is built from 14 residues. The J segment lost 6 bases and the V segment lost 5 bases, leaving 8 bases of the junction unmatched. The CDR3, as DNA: TGTGCCAGCAGTCCGGGACTAGCCGCTGGCGAGCAGTACTTC. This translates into CASSPGLAAGEQYF.

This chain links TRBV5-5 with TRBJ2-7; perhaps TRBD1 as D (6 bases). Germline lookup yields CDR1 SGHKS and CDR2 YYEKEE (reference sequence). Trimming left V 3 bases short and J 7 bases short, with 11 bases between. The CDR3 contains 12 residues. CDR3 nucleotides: TGTGCCAGCAGCTCCACTACAGGGGAGCAGTACTTC. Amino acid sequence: CASSSTTGEQYF.

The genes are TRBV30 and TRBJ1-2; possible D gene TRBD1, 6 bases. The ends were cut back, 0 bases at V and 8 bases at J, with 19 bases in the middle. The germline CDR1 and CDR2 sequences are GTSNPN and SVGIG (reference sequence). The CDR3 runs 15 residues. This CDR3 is CAWSVRLQGTEGYTF. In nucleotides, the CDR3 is TGTGCCTGGAGTGTACGTTTGCAGGGGACGGAGGGCTACACCTTC.

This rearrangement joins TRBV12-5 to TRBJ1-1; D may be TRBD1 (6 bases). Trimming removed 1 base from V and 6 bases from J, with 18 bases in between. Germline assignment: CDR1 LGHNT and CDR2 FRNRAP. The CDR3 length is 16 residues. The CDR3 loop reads CASGLALTGWPPEAFF. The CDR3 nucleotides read TGTGCTAGTGGTTTGGCGTTGACAGGCTGGCCCCCTGAAGCTTTCTTT.

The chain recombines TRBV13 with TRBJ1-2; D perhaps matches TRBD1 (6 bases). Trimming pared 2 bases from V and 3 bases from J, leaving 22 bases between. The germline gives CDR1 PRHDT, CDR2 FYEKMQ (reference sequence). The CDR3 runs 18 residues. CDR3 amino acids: CASSLTGLRAPRDYGYTF. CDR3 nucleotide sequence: TGTGCCAGCAGCTTAACAGGGTTGAGGGCTCCCCGGGACTATGGCTACACCTTC.

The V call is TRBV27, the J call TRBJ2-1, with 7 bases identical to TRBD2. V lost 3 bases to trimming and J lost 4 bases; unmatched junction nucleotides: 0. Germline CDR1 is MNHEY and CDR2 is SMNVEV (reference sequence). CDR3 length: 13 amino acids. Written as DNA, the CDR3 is TGTGCCAGCAGTTTGGGGGGGTACAATGAGCAGTTCTTC. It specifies CASSLGGYNEQFF.

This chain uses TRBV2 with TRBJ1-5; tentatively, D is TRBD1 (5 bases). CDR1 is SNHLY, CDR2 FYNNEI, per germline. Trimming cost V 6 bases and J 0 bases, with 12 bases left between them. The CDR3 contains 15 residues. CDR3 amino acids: CASRGQGNSNQPQHF. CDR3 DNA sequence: TGTGCCAGCAGAGGCCAGGGTAATAGCAATCAGCCCCAGCATTTT.

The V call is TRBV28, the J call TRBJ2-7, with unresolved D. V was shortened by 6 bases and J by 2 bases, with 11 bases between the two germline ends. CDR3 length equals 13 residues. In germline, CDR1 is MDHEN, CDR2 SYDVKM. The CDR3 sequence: CASSDTLAYEQYF. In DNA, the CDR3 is TGTGCCAGCAGCGACACGTTAGCCTACGAGCAGTACTTC.

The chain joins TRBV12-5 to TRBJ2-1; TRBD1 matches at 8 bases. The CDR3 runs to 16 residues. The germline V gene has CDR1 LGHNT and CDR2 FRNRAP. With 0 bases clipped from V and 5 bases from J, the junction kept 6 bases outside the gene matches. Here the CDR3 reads CASGLVPGGQDNEQFF. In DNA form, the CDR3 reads TGTGCTAGTGGTTTGGTACCAGGGGGCCAGGACAATGAGCAGTTCTTC.

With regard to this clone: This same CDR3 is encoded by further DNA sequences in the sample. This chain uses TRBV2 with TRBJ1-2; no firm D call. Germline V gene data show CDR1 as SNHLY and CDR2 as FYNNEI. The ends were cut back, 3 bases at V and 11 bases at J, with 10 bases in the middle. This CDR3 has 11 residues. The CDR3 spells CASSDLSGYTF. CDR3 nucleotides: TGTGCCAGCAGTGACCTAAGCGGTTACACCTTC.

For the CDR3, the DNA is TGTGCCAGCAGCGTAGGGGCTAGCGGAAGGTTTTCGCGAGAGACCCAGTACTTC. Protein product: CASSVGASGRFSRETQYF. The chain uses TRBV9 and TRBJ2-5; TRBD2 aligns across 7 bases. This CDR3 contains 18 residues. Per germline, CDR1 SGDLS and CDR2 YYNGEE. Trimming took 0 bases from V and 4 from J; bases not matched to a gene: 15.

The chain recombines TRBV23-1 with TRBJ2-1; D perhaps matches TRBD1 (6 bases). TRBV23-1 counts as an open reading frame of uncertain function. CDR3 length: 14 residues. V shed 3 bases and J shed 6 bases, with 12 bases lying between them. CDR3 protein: CASSHSDRCNEQFF. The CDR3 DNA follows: TGCGCCAGCAGTCATTCAGACAGGTGCAATGAGCAGTTCTTC.

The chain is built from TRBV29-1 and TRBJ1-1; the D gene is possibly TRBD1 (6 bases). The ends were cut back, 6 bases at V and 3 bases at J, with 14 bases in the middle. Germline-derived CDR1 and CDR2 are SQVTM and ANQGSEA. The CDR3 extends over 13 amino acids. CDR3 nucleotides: TGCAGCGTAACCCCAGGGGTTGACACTGAAGCTTTCTTT. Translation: CSVTPGVDTEAFF.